These 3 T cell receptor beta chains share one sample of origin, sequenced in a study of cytomegalovirus exposure and HLA in healthy donors. In the PCR, 60 Vbeta and 13 Jbeta primers were used. The protocol was immunoSEQ multiplex PCR, while the TCRdb copy is restricted to in-frame clones and leaves out a portion. The data show about 180,000 clones, about 82% seen once. Sequencing input: PBMCs. The receptors shown here come from a woman aged 30 to 39 in good health and CMV-seronegative.

The rearrangement links TRBV5-1 to TRBJ1-1, with 8 bases matching TRBD1. With 1 base clipped from V and 11 bases from J, the junction kept 10 bases outside the gene matches. Germline lookup yields CDR1 SGHRS and CDR2 YFSETQ. The length of the CDR3 is 14 residues. The CDR3 reads CASSLIPQDRVAFF. CDR3 sequence (DNA): TGCGCCAGCAGCTTGATCCCACAGGACAGGGTGGCTTTCTTT.

In its sample, this clone was seen once. The rearrangement uses TRBV6-6 and TRBJ1-2, with a possible D match to TRBD1 (6 bases). Trimming pared 0 bases from V and 2 bases from J, leaving 10 bases between. This CDR3 region has 15 residues. CDR1 MNHNY and CDR2 SVGAGI come from the germline V gene (reference sequence). The CDR3 nucleotides read TGTGCCAGCAGTTACTCTGGACAGCTAAACTATGGCTACACCTTC. It yields the protein CASSYSGQLNYGYTF.

This chain links TRBV30 with TRBJ1-1, with 10 positions matching TRBD1. The CDR3 is 14 residues long. CDR1 and CDR2 (germline): GTSNPN, SVGIG (reference sequence). With 7 bases clipped from V and 0 bases from J, the junction kept 5 bases outside the gene matches. DNA of the CDR3: TGTGCCTCAGGACAGGGGGGGGTGAACACTGAAGCTTTCTTT. Translation gives CASGQGGVNTEAFF.